A single sample gave rise to the 15 T cell receptor beta chains below, sequenced in a study of T cell repertoires in cytomegalovirus infection. MiXCR was run by TCRdb on the reads, yielding one entry per CDR3 protein. The table shows tens of thousands of distinct CDR3 sequences, with under 30% occurring only once. The antigens for these receptors are not known. The sample in question was CD8+ T cells from cultured PBMCs, obtained from culture after CMV antigen stimulation. Source of these receptors: a human donor in good health (CMV status not recorded). Some clones in this sample may be carry-over from other donors' samples.

The chain links TRBV7-9 to TRBJ1-1; 8 bases match TRBD1. Germline V gene lookup returns CDR1 SEHNR and CDR2 FQNEAQ (reference sequence). Germline trimming cut 7 bases from V and 0 bases from J; bases unmatched to any gene: 7. The CDR3 covers 15 residues. The CDR3 loop reads CASTSRQGLNTEAFF. CDR3 in DNA: TGTGCCAGCACCTCACGACAGGGGTTGAACACTGAAGCTTTCTTT.

This clonotype was counted only a few times. The chain joins TRBV5-1 to TRBJ2-3, with D perhaps TRBD1 (6 bases). CDR1 SGHRS and CDR2 YFSETQ come from the germline V gene. CDR3 size: 18 residues. Between the trimmed V and J ends, which lost 2 bases and 2 bases, there was a span of 21 bases. The CDR3: CASSLNSQGSVVTDTQYF. As DNA, the CDR3 is TGCGCCAGCAGCTTAAATTCGCAGGGGAGTGTGGTCACAGATACGCAGTATTTT.

This clonotype was seen repeatedly, ten times or more. The V call is TRBV12-3 or TRBV12-4, the J call TRBJ1-3; possible D gene TRBD1, 6 bases. With 6 bases removed from V and 5 bases from J, the gap between germline ends came to 23 bases. The CDR3 is 17 amino acids. The CDR3 sequence is CASSYLSGTLTRNTIYF. The CDR3 DNA is TGTGCCAGCAGCTACCTTTCCGGGACATTGACTCGAAACACCATATATTTT.

Ten or more counts support this clonotype. The chain employs TRBV18 and TRBJ2-7; D is perhaps TRBD2 (6 bases). Germline V CDR1 and CDR2: KGHSH, LQKENI. Between the trimmed V and J ends, which lost 4 bases and 0 bases, there was a span of 16 bases. CDR3 length: 16 residues. The DNA of the CDR3 is TGTGCCAGCTCACAATACCCTGGGGGGAGCTCCTACGAGCAGTACTTC. Its protein is CASSQYPGGSSYEQYF.

The V call is TRBV20-1, the J call TRBJ2-3; 8 bases line up with TRBD1. V was clipped by 0 bases and J by 5 bases; unmatched bases: 10. The germline CDR1 and CDR2 sequences are DFQATT and SNEGSKA (reference sequence). The CDR3 spans 16 residues. The CDR3 DNA is TGCAGTGCTAGAGATCTGGAGACAGGGGATGGAGATACGCAGTATTTT. Its protein is CSARDLETGDGDTQYF.

The CDR3 DNA is TGTGCCAGCAGCACCCTCGAGGGCTCCTACAATGAGCAGTTCTTC. It translates to CASSTLEGSYNEQFF. This sequence joins TRBV7-2 and TRBJ2-1; TRBD2 is a possible D gene (5 bases). The V gene lost 5 bases and the J gene lost 0 bases, with 11 bases spanning the gap. CDR3 length: 15 residues. CDR1 is SGHTA, CDR2 FQGNSA, per germline.

As concerns this clonotype: This could be a read error, since a much larger clone is one nucleotide away. The rearrangement uses TRBV20-1 and TRBJ1-5; TRBD1 might be the D (5 bases). Germline V gene data show CDR1 as DFQATT and CDR2 as SNEGSKA (reference sequence). With 8 bases removed from V and 5 bases from J, the gap between germline ends came to 16 bases. This CDR3 comprises 13 residues. The CDR3, as DNA: TGCAGTAGGGGAGAAGGGGAATATCAGCCCCAGCATTTT. This gives the protein CSRGEGEYQPQHF.

The rearrangement joins TRBV12-3 or TRBV12-4 to TRBJ1-5; no definite D call. The CDR3 consists of 16 residues. Between the trimmed V and J ends, which lost 1 base and 0 bases, there was a span of 10 bases. The CDR3: CASSLDSGVSNQPQHF. The CDR3 DNA reads TGTGCCAGCAGTTTAGATTCGGGTGTTAGCAATCAGCCCCAGCATTTT.

The rearrangement links TRBV19 to TRBJ2-3; D tentatively reads TRBD1 or TRBD2 (5 bases each). CDR1 and CDR2 (germline): LNHDA, SQIVND (reference sequence). The CDR3 has 16 amino acids. Trimming took off 1 base at V and 0 bases at J, with 11 bases between the two ends. In nucleotides, the CDR3 is TGTGCCAGTAGTATAGGGGGCGGAGGAAGCACAGATACGCAGTATTTT. Its protein is CASSIGGGGSTDTQYF. The full variable domain, rest sourced from reference TRBV19 and TRBJ2-3, is DGGITQSPKYLFRKEGQNVTLSCEQNLNHDAMYWYRQDPGQGLRLIYYSQIVNDFQKGDIAEGYSVSREKKESFPLTVTSAQKNPTAFYLCASSIGGGGSTDTQYFGPGTRLTVL.

This clonotype was counted ten times or more. The chain has TRBV7-8 and TRBJ2-7; TRBD2 matches at 9 bases. V lost 1 base, J lost 9 bases, and 22 bases stayed unmatched. This CDR3 is 19 amino acids long. Germline-derived CDR1 and CDR2 are SGHVS and FQNEAQ. CDR3 bases: TGTGCCAGCAGCTTAGAAAGGTCTAGCGGGGCGATACCCGGCGGTTGGCAGTACTTC. Translation gives CASSLERSSGAIPGGWQYF. Based on the CDR3 plus reference TRBV7-8 and TRBJ2-7, the full variable domain is GAGVSQSPRYKVAKRGQDVALRCDPISGHVSLFWYQQALGQGPEFLTYFQNEAQLDKSGLPSDRFFAERPEGSVSTLKIQRTQQEDSAVYLCASSLERSSGAIPGGWQYFGPGTRLTVT.

This chain connects TRBV28 to TRBJ1-2; 7 nucleotides match TRBD1. With 7 bases clipped from V and 8 bases from J, the junction kept 10 bases outside the gene matches. The germline gives CDR1 MDHEN, CDR2 SYDVKM. This CDR3 has 13 residues. The CDR3 bases are TGTGCCAGCACCCGTGAAAGGGGGCTCGGCTACACCTTC. This translates into CASTRERGLGYTF.

This clonotype was detected a few times. The gene calls are TRBV6-1 and TRBJ2-3; 11 bases are shared with TRBD2. Trimming cost V 7 bases and J 6 bases; bases outside gene matches: 9. The CDR3 consists of 15 residues. Germline values: CDR1 MNHNS, CDR2 SASEGT. The CDR3 spells CASIQSGTSGDTQYF. In DNA form, the CDR3 reads TGTGCCAGCATCCAATCCGGGACTAGCGGCGATACGCAGTATTTT.

This clonotype was seen repeatedly, ten times or more. The chain combines TRBV7-9 with TRBJ2-3; 9 bases map to TRBD2. The CDR3 runs to 16 residues. Germline V lookup: CDR1 SEHNR, CDR2 FQNEAQ (reference sequence). J gave up 3 bases and V 5 bases, and 9 bases lay outside the gene matches. Written as DNA, the CDR3 is TGTGCCAGCAGCGTCTCAGCGGGGGGTATGACAGATACGCAGTATTTT. It specifies CASSVSAGGMTDTQYF.

This chain links TRBV20-1 with TRBJ2-5, with D maybe TRBD1 (5 bases). There are 14 residues in the CDR3. The germline V and J ends were trimmed by 0 bases and 3 bases, with 11 bases remaining between them. Germline lookup yields CDR1 DFQATT and CDR2 SNEGSKA (reference sequence). The chain's CDR3 is CSARDQGLEETQYF. CDR3 DNA sequence: TGCAGTGCTAGAGATCAGGGCTTGGAAGAGACCCAGTACTTC.

The chain couples TRBV2 to TRBJ2-1; 7 bases align to TRBD1. V lost 7 bases to trimming and J lost 7 bases; unmatched junction nucleotides: 4. This CDR3 has 12 residues. The germline CDR1 and CDR2 sequences are SNHLY and FYNNEI. The CDR3 nucleotides read TGTGCCAGCAAGGGGGCGCCGAATGAGCAGTTCTTC. This sequence encodes CASKGAPNEQFF.